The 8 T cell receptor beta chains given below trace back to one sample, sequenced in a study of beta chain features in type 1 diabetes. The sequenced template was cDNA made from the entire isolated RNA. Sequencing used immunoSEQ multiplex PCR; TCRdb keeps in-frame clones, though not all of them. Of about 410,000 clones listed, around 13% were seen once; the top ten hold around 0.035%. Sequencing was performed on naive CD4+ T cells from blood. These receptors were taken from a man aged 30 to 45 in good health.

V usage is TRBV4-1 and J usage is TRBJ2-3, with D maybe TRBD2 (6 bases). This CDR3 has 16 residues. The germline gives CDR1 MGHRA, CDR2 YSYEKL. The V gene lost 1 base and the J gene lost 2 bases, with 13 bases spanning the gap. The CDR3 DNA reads TGCGCCAGCAGCCAAGCATGGGACTTCCTCACAGATACGCAGTATTTT. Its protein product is CASSQAWDFLTDTQYF.

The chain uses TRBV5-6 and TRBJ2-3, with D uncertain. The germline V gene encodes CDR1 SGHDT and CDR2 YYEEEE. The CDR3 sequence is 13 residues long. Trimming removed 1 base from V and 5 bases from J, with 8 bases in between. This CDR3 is CASSLLSLDTQYF. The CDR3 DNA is TGTGCCAGCAGCTTGCTATCTCTAGATACGCAGTATTTT.

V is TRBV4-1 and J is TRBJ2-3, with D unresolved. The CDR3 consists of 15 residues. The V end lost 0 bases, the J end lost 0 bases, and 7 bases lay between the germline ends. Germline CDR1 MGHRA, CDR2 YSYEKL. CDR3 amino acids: CASSQEPISTDTQYF. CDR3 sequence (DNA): TGCGCCAGCAGCCAAGAGCCGATTAGCACAGATACGCAGTATTTT.

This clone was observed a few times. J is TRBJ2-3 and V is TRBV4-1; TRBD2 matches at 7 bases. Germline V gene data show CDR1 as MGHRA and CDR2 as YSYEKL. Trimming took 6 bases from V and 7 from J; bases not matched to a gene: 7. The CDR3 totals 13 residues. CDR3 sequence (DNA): TGCGCCAGCAGTCGACTAGCAATGCATACGCAGTATTTT. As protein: CASSRLAMHTQYF.

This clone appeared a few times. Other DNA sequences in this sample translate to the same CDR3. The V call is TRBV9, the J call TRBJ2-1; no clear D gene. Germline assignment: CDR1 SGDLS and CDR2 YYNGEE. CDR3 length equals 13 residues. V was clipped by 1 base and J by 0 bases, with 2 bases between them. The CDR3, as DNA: TGTGCCAGCAGCGTAACCTCCTACAATGAGCAGTTCTTC. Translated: CASSVTSYNEQFF.

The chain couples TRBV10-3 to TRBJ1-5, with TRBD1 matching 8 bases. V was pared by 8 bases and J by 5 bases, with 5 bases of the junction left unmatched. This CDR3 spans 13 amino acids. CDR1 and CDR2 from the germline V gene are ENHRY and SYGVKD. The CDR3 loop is CAIQGARDQPQHF. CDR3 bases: TGTGCCATCCAGGGGGCTAGGGATCAGCCCCAGCATTTT.

The CDR3 nucleotides are TGTGCCAGCAGCGGGCGACTGGAGACCCAGTACTTC. Residues: CASSGRLETQYF. The rearrangement links TRBV7-6 to TRBJ2-5; D is uncertain. Trimming stripped 5 bases from V and 5 bases from J, with 9 bases between. Per germline, CDR1 SGHVS and CDR2 FNYEAQ. This CDR3 spans 12 amino acids.

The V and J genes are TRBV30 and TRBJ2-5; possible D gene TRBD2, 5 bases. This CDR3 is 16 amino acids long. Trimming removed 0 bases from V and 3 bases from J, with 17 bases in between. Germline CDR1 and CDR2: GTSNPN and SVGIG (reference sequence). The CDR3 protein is CAWSVRLAILKETQYF. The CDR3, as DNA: TGTGCCTGGAGTGTTAGGCTAGCAATTCTTAAAGAGACCCAGTACTTC.